These 22 T cell receptor beta chains share one sample of origin, sequenced in a study of shared clonotypes between healthy human individuals. Repertoires were generated with immunoSEQ multiplex PCR, while TCRdb's copy carries only in-frame clones and drops some. The table has 2 million or so clones, roughly 95% seen once; the top ten hold roughly 1.1%. Cells designated naive CD8 were CD45RO-negative and were positively selected for CCR7, with terminally differentiated effector memory CD45RA+ cells excluded. Sequenced sample: naive CD8+ T cells sorted from blood. The source of these receptors is a man aged 18 to 35 in good health.

In its sample, this clone was seen once. This chain links TRBV27 with TRBJ2-3, with D unclear. The V gene lost 1 base and the J gene lost 0 bases, with 11 bases spanning the gap. The CDR3 is 16 amino acids. Per the germline V gene, CDR1 is MNHEY and CDR2 is SMNVEV (reference sequence). The CDR3 loop reads CASSLFFTASTDTQYF. CDR3 nucleotide sequence: TGTGCCAGCAGTTTATTTTTCACCGCTAGCACAGATACGCAGTATTTT.

Concerning this clone: The same CDR3 arises from other DNA sequences in this sample as well. The genes are TRBV27 and TRBJ2-6, with TRBD2 as a possible D gene (6 bases). Deletions cut 0 bases from V and 0 bases from J, with 6 bases between. CDR1 and CDR2 (germline): MNHEY, SMNVEV (reference sequence). This CDR3 is 16 amino acids long. CDR3 region: CASSLSGGSGANVLTF. The CDR3 nucleotides read TGTGCCAGCAGTTTATCGGGGGGCTCTGGGGCCAACGTCCTGACTTTC.

Note on this clone: Other DNA sequences from this sample encode an identical CDR3 as well. The rearrangement uses TRBV29-1 and TRBJ2-2; D might be TRBD2 (6 bases). Germline values: CDR1 SQVTM, CDR2 ANQGSEA. This CDR3 contains 12 residues. V shed 4 bases and J shed 5 bases, with 8 bases lying between them. CDR3 in amino acids: CSVVRGTGELFF. The DNA for the CDR3 is TGCAGCGTTGTGCGGGGAACCGGGGAGCTGTTTTTT.

This clone was counted a single time. The chain carries TRBV11-2 and TRBJ2-7; TRBD1 agrees at 10 bases. The trim removed 4 bases at V and 2 bases at J, leaving 2 bases unmatched. CDR3 length: 14 residues. CDR1 SGHAT and CDR2 FQNNGV come from the germline V gene. The CDR3 DNA reads TGTGCCAGCAGCTGGGGACAGGGGACCTACGAGCAGTACTTC. This gives the protein CASSWGQGTYEQYF.

This chain links TRBV2 with TRBJ1-3; TRBD1 is a possible D gene (5 bases). This CDR3 comprises 16 residues. V dropped 7 bases and J dropped 8 bases, with 24 bases sitting between them. Germline CDR1 reads SNHLY; CDR2 reads FYNNEI. The CDR3 sequence: CASTVGGDFLIYTIYF. The CDR3 nucleotides are TGTGCCAGCACCGTGGGTGGGGACTTCCTGATATACACCATATATTTT.

This sequence joins TRBV4-1 and TRBJ2-3; tentatively, D is TRBD2 (6 bases). CDR3 length: 16 residues. Germline CDR1 MGHRA, CDR2 YSYEKL. Trimming left V 4 bases short and J 2 bases short, with 16 bases between. CDR3 DNA sequence: TGCGCCAGCAGCCCAAGCTGGGGGACTGACACAGATACGCAGTATTTT. It specifies CASSPSWGTDTDTQYF.

The rearrangement links TRBV2 to TRBJ2-3, with TRBD2 identical over 7 bases. CDR3 length: 15 amino acids. V dropped 7 bases and J dropped 0; count of bases not matched to a gene: 7. Germline loops: CDR1 SNHLY, CDR2 FYNNEI. The CDR3 sequence is CASIISGGSTDTQYF. CDR3 nucleotides: TGTGCCAGCATCATATCCGGGGGGAGCACAGATACGCAGTATTTT.

This clone was counted a single time. This chain uses TRBV27 with TRBJ1-2, with D possibly matching TRBD1 (5 bases). CDR3 length: 16 residues. Germline V gene data show CDR1 as MNHEY and CDR2 as SMNVEV (reference sequence). V was cut by 0 bases and J by 4 bases, with 15 bases left in between. The CDR3 loop reads CASSLSWGTGLYGYTF. In nucleotides, the CDR3 is TGTGCCAGCAGTTTATCGTGGGGGACGGGCCTCTATGGCTACACCTTC.

In DNA form, the CDR3 reads TGTGCCTGGTCCTCGGGGAGCGGGGCTACAGATACGCAGTATTTT. Protein sequence: CAWSSGSGATDTQYF. The genes are TRBV30 and TRBJ2-3, with TRBD2 matching over 7 bases. This CDR3 comprises 15 residues. From germline, CDR1 is GTSNPN and CDR2 SVGIG (reference sequence). After removal of 5 bases from V and 3 bases from J, the junction contained 11 bases not matched to a gene.

Note on this clone: Other DNA sequences of this sample code for an identical CDR3. The chain employs TRBV5-6 and TRBJ2-2; D is unclear. CDR3 length equals 14 residues. Germline loops: CDR1 SGHDT, CDR2 YYEEEE. V shed 4 bases and J shed 0 bases, with 7 bases lying between them. For the CDR3, the DNA is TGTGCCAGCAGCCCCGGAGCGAACACCGGGGAGCTGTTTTTT. It specifies CASSPGANTGELFF.

The DNA of the CDR3 is TGTGCCAGCTCCCCTTCCCGCGGACAGGGGACTTGGGAGCAGTACTTC. This codes for CASSPSRGQGTWEQYF. The V call is TRBV18, the J call TRBJ2-7; 9 bases fit TRBD1. CDR1 is KGHSH and CDR2 is LQKENI in the germline V gene. Trimming removed 6 bases from V and 7 bases from J; junction bases left unmatched: 16. The CDR3 totals 16 residues.

The chain has TRBV2 and TRBJ2-3; 14 bases align to TRBD2. The germline gives CDR1 SNHLY, CDR2 FYNNEI. The CDR3 covers 16 residues. V shed 5 bases, J shed 6 bases, and the junction held 7 bases outside the gene matches. CDR3 in DNA: TGTGCCAGCAGTCCAAGACTAGCGGGAGGGCAGGATACGCAGTATTTT. Amino acid sequence: CASSPRLAGGQDTQYF.

This chain joins TRBV11-3 and TRBJ2-5; 8 bases line up with TRBD1. The V and J ends lost 0 bases and 4 bases, in that order; junction bases with no gene match: 10. The CDR3 loop spans 17 amino acids. Germline loops: CDR1 SGHNT, CDR2 YENEEA. CDR3 amino acids: CASSLDPAGGASETQYF. The CDR3 bases are TGTGCCAGCAGCTTAGATCCGGCAGGGGGCGCTTCAGAGACCCAGTACTTC.

The CDR3 reads CASSLDSGTDTQYF. As DNA, the CDR3 is TGTGCCAGCAGCTTAGATAGCGGCACAGATACGCAGTATTTT. The V and J genes are TRBV5-5 and TRBJ2-3; D might be TRBD2 (5 bases). The CDR3 runs to 14 residues. CDR1 SGHKS and CDR2 YYEKEE come from the germline V gene (reference sequence). The germline V and J ends were trimmed by 2 bases and 1 base, with 8 bases remaining between them.

This chain joins TRBV6-5 and TRBJ2-3; D is ambiguous. Germline values: CDR1 MNHEY, CDR2 SVGAGI. Between the trimmed V and J ends, which lost 5 bases and 2 bases, there was a span of 2 bases. This CDR3 has 11 residues. This CDR3 is CASSNTDTQYF. CDR3 sequence (DNA): TGTGCCAGCAGTAACACAGATACGCAGTATTTT.

The gene calls are TRBV27 and TRBJ2-2, with D perhaps TRBD2 (6 bases). V was pared by 5 bases and J by 5 bases, with 15 bases between. The germline gives CDR1 MNHEY, CDR2 SMNVEV (reference sequence). CDR3 size: 15 residues. The CDR3 here is CASSPAEEGTGELFF. CDR3 in DNA: TGTGCCAGCAGTCCCGCCGAGGAGGGAACCGGGGAGCTGTTTTTT.

This rearrangement joins TRBV6-1 to TRBJ2-3; 7 positions match TRBD1. The V segment lost 3 bases and the J segment 1 base; nucleotides outside the gene matches: 7. Germline lookup yields CDR1 MNHNS and CDR2 SASEGT. This CDR3 contains 16 residues. CDR3 DNA: TGTGCCAGCAGTGATACTCACAGGGGCGGCACAGATACGCAGTATTTT. It encodes CASSDTHRGGTDTQYF.

J is TRBJ2-7 and V is TRBV7-9, with 10 nucleotides matching TRBD2. CDR1 is SEHNR and CDR2 is FQNEAQ in the germline V gene (reference sequence). V lost 5 bases and J lost 2; bases outside the gene matches: 3. The CDR3 has 14 residues. The CDR3 protein is CASSTSGEPYEQYF. The DNA for the CDR3 is TGTGCCAGCAGCACTAGCGGGGAGCCCTACGAGCAGTACTTC. Variable domain in full (rest from reference TRBV7-9 and TRBJ2-7): DTGVSQNPRHKITKRGQNVTFRCDPISEHNRLYWYRQTLGQGPEFLTYFQNEAQLEKSRLLSDRFSAERPKGSFSTLEIQRTEQGDSAMYLCASSTSGEPYEQYFGPGTRLTVT.

This clone was detected only once. The chain carries TRBV5-4 and TRBJ2-5; D is unresolved. CDR1 SGHNT and CDR2 YYREEE come from the germline V gene (reference sequence). V lost 0 bases, J lost 0 bases, and 6 bases lay in between. The CDR3 consists of 14 residues. CDR3 sequence reads: CASSLAQNQETQYF. CDR3 in DNA: TGTGCCAGCAGCTTGGCACAGAACCAAGAGACCCAGTACTTC.

The rearrangement joins TRBV9 to TRBJ2-3, with D maybe TRBD2 (6 bases). Trimming left V 3 bases short and J 0 bases short, with 14 bases between. Germline CDR1 reads SGDLS; CDR2 reads YYNGEE. The CDR3 totals 16 residues. The CDR3 is CASSGVGSGSTDTQYF. CDR3 nucleotide sequence: TGTGCCAGCAGCGGGGTCGGCAGCGGGAGCACAGATACGCAGTATTTT.

The V call is TRBV27, the J call TRBJ2-1, with D tentatively TRBD2 (5 bases). The ends were cut back, 3 bases at V and 9 bases at J, with 12 bases in the middle. The germline V gene has CDR1 MNHEY and CDR2 SMNVEV (reference sequence). This CDR3 has 13 amino acids. CDR3 nucleotides: TGTGCCAGCAGTTTGGGAGCGTTAACTGAGCAGTTCTTC. It specifies CASSLGALTEQFF.

In this sample, this clone turned up a few times. V and J are TRBV5-1 and TRBJ2-5; 8 nucleotides align to TRBD2. The CDR3 sequence is 15 residues long. Germline values: CDR1 SGHRS, CDR2 YFSETQ. V lost 0 bases and J lost 0; bases outside the gene matches: 1. Here the CDR3 reads CASSLGRGDQETQYF. The CDR3 nucleotides read TGCGCCAGCAGCTTGGGGCGGGGGGACCAAGAGACCCAGTACTTC.